This TCR beta chain is from a study of T-cell memory formation after mild COVID-19. TCRdb reprocessed the 5' RACE reads with MiXCR, giving one entry per CDR3 protein. This table has some 600,000 distinct CDR3 sequences, roughly 17% appearing once. This CDR3 is built from 17 residues. The V gene end was trimmed by 2 bases and the J gene end by 3 bases; junction bases not matched to a gene: 9. CDR1 WSHSY and CDR2 SAAADI come from the germline V gene. At least ten counts were recorded for this clonotype. Sequences were obtained from PBMCs or a T cell subset sorted from them (not recorded which). The V call is TRBV10-2, the J call TRBJ2-1; 8 nucleotides align to TRBD2. This clonotype was obtained from an adult woman who had mild COVID-19 (a few samples of this study predate the infection). Cell type and time point are not known. The CDR3: CASSEGSGGALYNEQFF. DNA for the CDR3: TGCGCCAGCAGTGAGGGGTCCGGGGGGGCGCTCTACAATGAGCAGTTCTTC.